Below, one TCR beta chain is given with its context. What it recognizes is unknown. The repertoire was sequenced with immunoSEQ multiplex PCR; TCRdb's copy has only in-frame clones and lacks some. The sample holds 750,000 to 1,000,000 clones, roughly 92% seen once. This record comes from a study of shared clonotypes between healthy human individuals. The V segment lost 2 bases and the J segment 6 bases; nucleotides outside the gene matches: 9. The CDR3 has 16 amino acids. Germline V gene lookup returns CDR1 SEHNR and CDR2 FQNEAQ (reference sequence). General study points: Researchers found naive subsets generally carried larger estimated richness than memory subsets.

Positively selected for CCR7, the CD45RO-negative cells used as naive CD8 cells excluded terminally differentiated effector memory CD45RA+ cells. Adult Caucasians living in Nashville, Tennessee made up all of the donors. Sequenced material: naive CD8+ T cells sorted from blood. V gene TRBV7-9 combines with J gene TRBJ2-1; 8 bases are shared with TRBD1. This TCR derives from a man younger than 40 in good health. In nucleotides, the CDR3 is TGTGCCAGCAGCTTACCCCCCGGGACAGGAATCAATGAGCAGTTCTTC. Translation: CASSLPPGTGINEQFF.